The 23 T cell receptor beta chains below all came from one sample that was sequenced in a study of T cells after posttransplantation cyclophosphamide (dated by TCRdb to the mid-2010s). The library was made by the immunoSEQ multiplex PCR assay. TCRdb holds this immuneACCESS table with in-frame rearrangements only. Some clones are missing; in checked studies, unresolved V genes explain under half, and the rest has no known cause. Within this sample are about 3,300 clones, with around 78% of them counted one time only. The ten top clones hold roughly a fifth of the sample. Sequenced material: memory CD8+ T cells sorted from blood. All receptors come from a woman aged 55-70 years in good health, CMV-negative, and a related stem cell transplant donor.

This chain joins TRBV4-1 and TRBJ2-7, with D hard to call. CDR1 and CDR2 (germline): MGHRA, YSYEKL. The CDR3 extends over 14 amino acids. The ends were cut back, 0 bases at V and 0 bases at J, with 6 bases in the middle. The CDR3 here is CASSQERSSYEQYF. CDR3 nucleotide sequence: TGCGCCAGCAGCCAAGAACGGAGCTCCTACGAGCAGTACTTC.

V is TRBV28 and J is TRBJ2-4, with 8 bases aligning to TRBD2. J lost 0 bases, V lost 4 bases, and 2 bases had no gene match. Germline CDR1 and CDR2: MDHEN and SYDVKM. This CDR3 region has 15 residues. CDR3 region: CASSSGRGAKNIQYF. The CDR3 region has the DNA TGTGCCAGCAGTTCCGGGAGGGGAGCCAAAAACATTCAGTACTTC.

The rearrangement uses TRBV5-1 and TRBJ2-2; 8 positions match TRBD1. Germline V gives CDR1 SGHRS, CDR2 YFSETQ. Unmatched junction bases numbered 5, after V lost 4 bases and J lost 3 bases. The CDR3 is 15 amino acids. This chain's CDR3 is CASSPGTGYTGELFF. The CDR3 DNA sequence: TGCGCCAGCAGCCCTGGGACAGGCTACACCGGGGAGCTGTTTTTT.

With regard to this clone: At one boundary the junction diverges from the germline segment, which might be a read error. This chain's CDR3 is CASSPVGQGHRGAVF. The CDR3 nucleotides are TGCGCCAGCAGCCCGGTCGGTCAGGGACACCGGGGAGCTGTTTTT. The chain is built from TRBV5-1 and TRBJ2-2; possible D gene TRBD1, 6 bases. The germline CDR1 and CDR2 sequences are SGHRS and YFSETQ. The CDR3 has 15 residues.

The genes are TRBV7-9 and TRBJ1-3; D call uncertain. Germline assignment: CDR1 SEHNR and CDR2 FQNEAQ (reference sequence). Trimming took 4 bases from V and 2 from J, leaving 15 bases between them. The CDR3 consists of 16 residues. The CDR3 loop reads CASSSNKRQTGNTIYF. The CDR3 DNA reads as TGTGCCAGCAGCTCCAATAAGAGGCAGACTGGAAACACCATATATTTT.

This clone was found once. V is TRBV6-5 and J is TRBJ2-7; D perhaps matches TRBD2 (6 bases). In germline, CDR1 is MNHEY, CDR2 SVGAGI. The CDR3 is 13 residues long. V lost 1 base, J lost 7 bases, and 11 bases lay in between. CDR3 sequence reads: CASSYLGSGEQYF. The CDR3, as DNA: TGTGCCAGCAGTTACTTGGGGAGCGGGGAGCAGTACTTC.

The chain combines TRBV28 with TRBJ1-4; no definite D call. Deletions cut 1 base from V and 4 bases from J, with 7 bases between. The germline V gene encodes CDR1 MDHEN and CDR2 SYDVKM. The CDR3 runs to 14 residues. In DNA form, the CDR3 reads TGTGCCAGCAGTTTATCGGTAGTTAATGAAAAACTGTTTTTT. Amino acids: CASSLSVVNEKLFF.

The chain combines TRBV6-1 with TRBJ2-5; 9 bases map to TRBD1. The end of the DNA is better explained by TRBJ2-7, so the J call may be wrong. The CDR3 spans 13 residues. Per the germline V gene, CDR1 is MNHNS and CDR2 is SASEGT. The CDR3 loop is CATRDRVAYEQYF. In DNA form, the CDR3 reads TGTGCCACCCGGGACAGGGTTGCTTACGAGCAGTACTTC.

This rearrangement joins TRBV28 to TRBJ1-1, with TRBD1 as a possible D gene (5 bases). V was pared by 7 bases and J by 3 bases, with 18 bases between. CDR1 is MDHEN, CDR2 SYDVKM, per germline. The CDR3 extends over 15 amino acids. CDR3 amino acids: CASMVRVSWDTEAFF. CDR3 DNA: TGTGCCAGCATGGTCAGGGTCTCATGGGACACTGAAGCTTTCTTT.

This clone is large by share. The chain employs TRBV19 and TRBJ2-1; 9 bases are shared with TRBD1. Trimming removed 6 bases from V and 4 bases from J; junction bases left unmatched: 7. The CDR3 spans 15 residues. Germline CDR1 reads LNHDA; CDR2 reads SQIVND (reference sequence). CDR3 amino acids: CASRVTGGAYNEQFF. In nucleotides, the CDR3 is TGTGCCAGTAGAGTCACAGGGGGCGCATACAATGAGCAGTTCTTC.

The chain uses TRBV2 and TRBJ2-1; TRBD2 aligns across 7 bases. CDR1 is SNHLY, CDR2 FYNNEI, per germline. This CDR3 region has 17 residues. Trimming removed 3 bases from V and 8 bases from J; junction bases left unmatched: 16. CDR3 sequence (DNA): TGTGCCAGCAGTGACCCCTCGCGGGGGAGGTACCAGGATGAGCAGTTCTTC. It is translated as CASSDPSRGRYQDEQFF.

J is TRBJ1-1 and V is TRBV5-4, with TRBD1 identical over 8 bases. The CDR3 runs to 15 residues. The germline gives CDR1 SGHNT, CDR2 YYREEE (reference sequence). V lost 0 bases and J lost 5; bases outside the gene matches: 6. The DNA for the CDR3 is TGTGCCAGCAGCTTGGGGCAGGGGGCGGCAACTGAAGCTTTCTTT. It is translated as CASSLGQGAATEAFF.

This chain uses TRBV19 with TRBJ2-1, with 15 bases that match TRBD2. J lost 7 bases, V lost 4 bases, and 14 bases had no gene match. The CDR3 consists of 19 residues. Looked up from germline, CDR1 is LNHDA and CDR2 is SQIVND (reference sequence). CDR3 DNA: TGTGCCAGTAGTACCCCCCGGACTAGCGGGAGGGCCGATCAAAATGAGCAGTTCTTC. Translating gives CASSTPRTSGRADQNEQFF.

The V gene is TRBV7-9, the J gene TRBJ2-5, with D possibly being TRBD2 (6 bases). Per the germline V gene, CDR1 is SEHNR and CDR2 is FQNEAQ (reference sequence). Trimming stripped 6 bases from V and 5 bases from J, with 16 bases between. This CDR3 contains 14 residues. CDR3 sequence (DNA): TGTGCCAGCAGTTACCCGGGACTTCCCGAGACCCAGTACTTC. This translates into CASSYPGLPETQYF.

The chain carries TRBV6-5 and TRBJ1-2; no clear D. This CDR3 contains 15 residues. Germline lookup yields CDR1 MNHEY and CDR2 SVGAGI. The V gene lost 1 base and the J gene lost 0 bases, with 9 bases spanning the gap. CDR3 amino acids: CASSYFGPANYGYTF. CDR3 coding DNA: TGTGCCAGCAGTTACTTTGGGCCAGCTAACTATGGCTACACCTTC.

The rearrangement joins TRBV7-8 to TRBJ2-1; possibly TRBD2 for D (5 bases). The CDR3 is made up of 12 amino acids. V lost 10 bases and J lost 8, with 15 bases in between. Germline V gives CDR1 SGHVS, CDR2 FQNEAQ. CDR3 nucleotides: TGTGCCACCTCCCGGGGTGGCGATGAGCAGTTCTTC. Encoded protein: CATSRGGDEQFF.

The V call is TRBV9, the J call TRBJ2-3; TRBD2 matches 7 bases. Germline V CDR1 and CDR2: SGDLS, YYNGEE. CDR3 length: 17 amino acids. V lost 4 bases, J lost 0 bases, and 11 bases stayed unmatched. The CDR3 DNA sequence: TGTGCCAGCAGCCCCGAGGGCGGGGGAACTAGCACAGATACGCAGTATTTT. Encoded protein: CASSPEGGGTSTDTQYF. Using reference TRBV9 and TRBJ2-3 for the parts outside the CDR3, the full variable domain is DSGVTQTPKHLITATGQRVTLRCSPRSGDLSVYWYQQSLDQGLQFLIQYYNGEERAKGNILERFSAQQFPDLHSELNLSSLELGDSALYFCASSPEGGGTSTDTQYFGPGTRLTVL.

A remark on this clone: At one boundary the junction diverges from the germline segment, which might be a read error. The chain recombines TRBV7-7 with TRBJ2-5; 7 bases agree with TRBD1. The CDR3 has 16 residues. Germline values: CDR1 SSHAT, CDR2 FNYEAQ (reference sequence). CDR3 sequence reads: CASSPYPRQGQETQYF. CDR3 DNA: TGTGCTAGCAGCCCCTACCCCCGACAGGGCCAAGAGACCCAGTACTTC.

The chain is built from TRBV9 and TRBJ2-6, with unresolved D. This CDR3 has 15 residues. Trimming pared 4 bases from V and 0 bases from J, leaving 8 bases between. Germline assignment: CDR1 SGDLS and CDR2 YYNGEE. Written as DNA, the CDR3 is TGTGCCAGCAGCCCCTATTTCTCTGGGGCCAACGTCCTGACTTTC. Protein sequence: CASSPYFSGANVLTF.

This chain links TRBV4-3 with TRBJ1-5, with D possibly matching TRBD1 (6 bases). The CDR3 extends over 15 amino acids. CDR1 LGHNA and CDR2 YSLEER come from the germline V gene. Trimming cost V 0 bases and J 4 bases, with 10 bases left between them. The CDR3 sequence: CASSQDTGRNQPQHF. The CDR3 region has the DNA TGCGCCAGCAGCCAAGATACAGGGCGGAATCAGCCCCAGCATTTT.

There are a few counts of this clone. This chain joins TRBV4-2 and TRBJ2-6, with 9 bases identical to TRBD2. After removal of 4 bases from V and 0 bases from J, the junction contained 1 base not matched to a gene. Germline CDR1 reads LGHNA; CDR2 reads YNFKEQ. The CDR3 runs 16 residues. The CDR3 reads CASSPTSGSGANVLTF. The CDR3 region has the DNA TGTGCCAGCAGCCCGACTAGCGGCTCTGGGGCCAACGTCCTGACTTTC.

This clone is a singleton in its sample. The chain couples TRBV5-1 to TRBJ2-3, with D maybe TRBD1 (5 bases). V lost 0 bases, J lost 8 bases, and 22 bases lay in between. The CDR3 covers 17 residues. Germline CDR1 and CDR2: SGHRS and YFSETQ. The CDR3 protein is CASSLVSLGLPLGTQYF. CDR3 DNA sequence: TGCGCCAGCAGCTTGGTTAGCCTGGGGCTCCCATTAGGTACGCAGTATTTT.

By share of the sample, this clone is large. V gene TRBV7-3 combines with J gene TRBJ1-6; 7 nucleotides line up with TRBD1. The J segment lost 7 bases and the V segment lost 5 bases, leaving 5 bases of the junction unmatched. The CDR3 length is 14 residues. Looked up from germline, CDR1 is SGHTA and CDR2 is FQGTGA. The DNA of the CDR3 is TGTGCCAGCAGCCAGGGGGTAGGCAATTCACCCCTCCACTTT. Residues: CASSQGVGNSPLHF.